This T cell receptor (beta chain) was observed in a study of blood T cell repertoires in COVID-19. Germline-derived CDR1 and CDR2 are SGHRS and YFSETQ. After removal of 3 bases from V and 7 bases from J, the junction contained 6 bases not matched to a gene. This CDR3 spans 15 amino acids. In the authors' workflow: The assay estimated nucleated cells by amplifying reference gene primers. Here immunoSEQ multiplex PCR was the method, and the copy in TCRdb shows in-frame clones only, minus some. The V and J calls and clone size come from that table; D and trimming were worked out from the DNA. The sample has about 60,000 clones; more than 90% are singletons.

The chain recombines TRBV5-1 with TRBJ2-2; 10 bases match TRBD1. The sample consisted of peripheral blood. This receptor was taken from a man aged 55 to 70 with acute or convalescent COVID-19. The CDR3 protein is CASSSRQGADGELFF. The CDR3 coding sequence is TGCGCCAGCAGCTCCCGACAGGGGGCAGACGGGGAGCTGTTTTTT.